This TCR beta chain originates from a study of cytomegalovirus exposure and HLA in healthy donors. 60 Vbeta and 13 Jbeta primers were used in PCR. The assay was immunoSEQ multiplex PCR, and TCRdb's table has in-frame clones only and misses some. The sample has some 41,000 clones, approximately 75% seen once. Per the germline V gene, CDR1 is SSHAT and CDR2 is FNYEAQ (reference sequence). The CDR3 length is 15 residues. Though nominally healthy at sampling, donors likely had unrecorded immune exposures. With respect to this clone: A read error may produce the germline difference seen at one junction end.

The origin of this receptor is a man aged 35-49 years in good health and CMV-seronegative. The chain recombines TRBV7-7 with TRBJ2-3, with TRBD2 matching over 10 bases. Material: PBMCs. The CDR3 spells CASSLAGGNTDTQYF. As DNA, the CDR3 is TGTGCTAGCAGCTTAGCGGGGGGAAACACAGATACGCAGTATTTT.